The 6 T cell receptor beta chains below come from one sample, sequenced in a study of T cells in Graves' hyperthyroidism and ophthalmopathy. The source material, RNA transcripts, was used to amplify TCR beta CDR3 regions. The TCR CDR3 first-round RT-PCR relied on the HTBI primer set. TCRdb reanalysed the multiplex PCR reads using MiXCR and keeps one entry per CDR3 protein. The data show hundreds of thousands of distinct CDR3 sequences, with roughly a sixth seen just once and 3% to 4% held by the top ten. The sample comprised blood. The receptors come from a woman in her thirties or forties with Graves' ophthalmopathy.

This clonotype turned up a few times. The V gene is TRBV9, the J gene TRBJ2-2; D call uncertain. V lost 1 base to trimming and J lost 4 bases, with 14 bases between them. Germline V gives CDR1 SGDLS, CDR2 YYNGEE. The CDR3 spans 16 residues. The CDR3 region is CASSVSPEAVTGELFF. The CDR3 DNA sequence: TGTGCCAGCAGCGTAAGCCCAGAGGCGGTCACCGGGGAGCTGTTTTTT.

This clonotype occurred many times. The chain couples TRBV10-3 to TRBJ1-1, with 8 bases that match TRBD1. Germline values: CDR1 ENHRY, CDR2 SYGVKD. The CDR3 sequence is 14 residues long. The V gene end was trimmed by 6 bases and the J gene end by 4 bases; junction bases not matched to a gene: 7. CDR3 nucleotides: TGTGCCATCAGGGCAGGGGGCTGGAGCACTGAAGCTTTCTTT. Protein: CAIRAGGWSTEAFF.

This chain joins TRBV2 and TRBJ2-5; D remains unclear. Trimming left V 6 bases short and J 9 bases short, with 11 bases between. Per germline, CDR1 SNHLY and CDR2 FYNNEI. CDR3 size: 11 residues. Here the CDR3 reads CASSAGLSQYF. The DNA of the CDR3 is TGTGCCAGCAGCGCCGGGTTGTCCCAGTACTTC.

The V call is TRBV6-1, the J call TRBJ2-2; perhaps TRBD1 as D (5 bases). Germline CDR1 and CDR2: MNHNS and SASEGT. This CDR3 is built from 14 residues. V was shortened by 6 bases and J by 1 base, with 9 bases between the two germline ends. The CDR3 coding sequence is TGTGCCAGCAGAATAACAGGGAACACCGGGGAGCTGTTTTTT. Protein sequence: CASRITGNTGELFF.

This clonotype was counted many times. This chain connects TRBV2 to TRBJ2-3; perhaps TRBD2 as D (6 bases). From germline, CDR1 is SNHLY and CDR2 FYNNEI. This CDR3 has 14 residues. Trimming removed 3 bases at V and 4 bases at J, with 11 bases between. For the CDR3, the DNA is TGTGCCAGCAGTGATGTAACGGGAGCAGATACGCAGTATTTT. This sequence encodes CASSDVTGADTQYF.

This clonotype was counted between two and nine times. The genes are TRBV6-1 and TRBJ1-2; TRBD1 aligns across 8 bases. Losses at the gene ends were 6 bases for V and 3 bases for J; bases not matched to a gene: 6. This CDR3 is built from 14 residues. Germline CDR1 MNHNS, CDR2 SASEGT. The CDR3, as DNA: TGTGCCAGCAGCCGGACGACAGGGGACTATGGCTACACCTTC. Translation gives CASSRTTGDYGYTF.